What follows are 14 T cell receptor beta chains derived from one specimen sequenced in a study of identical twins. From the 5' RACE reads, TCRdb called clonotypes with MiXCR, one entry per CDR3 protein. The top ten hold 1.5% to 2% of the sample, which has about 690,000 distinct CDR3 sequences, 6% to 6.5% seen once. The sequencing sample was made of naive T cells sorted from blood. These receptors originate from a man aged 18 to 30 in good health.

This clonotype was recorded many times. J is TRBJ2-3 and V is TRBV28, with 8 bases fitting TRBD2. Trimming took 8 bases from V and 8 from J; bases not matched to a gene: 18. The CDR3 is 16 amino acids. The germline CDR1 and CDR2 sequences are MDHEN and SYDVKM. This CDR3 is CASSSRWGLVPPTQYF. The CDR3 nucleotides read TGTGCCAGCTCCTCCCGCTGGGGACTAGTGCCTCCTACGCAGTATTTT.

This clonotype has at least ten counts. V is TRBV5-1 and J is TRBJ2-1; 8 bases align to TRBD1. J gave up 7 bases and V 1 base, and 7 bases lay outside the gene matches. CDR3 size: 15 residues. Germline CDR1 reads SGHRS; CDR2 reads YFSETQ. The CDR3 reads CASSLPGGSTNEQFF. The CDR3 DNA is TGCGCCAGCAGCTTGCCAGGGGGCTCGACGAATGAGCAGTTCTTC.

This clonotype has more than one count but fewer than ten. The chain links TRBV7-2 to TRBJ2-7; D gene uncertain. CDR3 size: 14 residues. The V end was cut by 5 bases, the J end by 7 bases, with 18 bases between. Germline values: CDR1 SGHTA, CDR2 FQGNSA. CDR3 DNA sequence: TGTGCCAGCAGCCCGCGTCATACTATGGAGGAGCAGTACTTC. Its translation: CASSPRHTMEEQYF.

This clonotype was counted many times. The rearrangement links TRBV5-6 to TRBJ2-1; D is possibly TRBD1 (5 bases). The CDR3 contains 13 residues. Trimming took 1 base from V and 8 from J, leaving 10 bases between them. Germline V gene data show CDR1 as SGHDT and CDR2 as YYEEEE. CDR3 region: CASSLSRADEQFF. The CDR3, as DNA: TGTGCCAGCAGCTTGTCCAGGGCGGATGAGCAGTTCTTC.

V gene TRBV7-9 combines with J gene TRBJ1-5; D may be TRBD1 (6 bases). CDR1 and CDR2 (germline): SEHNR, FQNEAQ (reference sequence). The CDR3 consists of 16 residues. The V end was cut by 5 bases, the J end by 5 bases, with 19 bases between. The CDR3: CASSTGTGYYHQPQHF. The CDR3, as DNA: TGTGCCAGCAGCACGGGTACAGGGTACTATCATCAGCCCCAGCATTTT. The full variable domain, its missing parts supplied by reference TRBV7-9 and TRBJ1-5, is DTGVSQNPRHKITKRGQNVTFRCDPISEHNRLYWYRQTLGQGPEFLTYFQNEAQLEKSRLLSDRFSAERPKGSFSTLEIQRTEQGDSAMYLCASSTGTGYYHQPQHFGDGTRLSIL.

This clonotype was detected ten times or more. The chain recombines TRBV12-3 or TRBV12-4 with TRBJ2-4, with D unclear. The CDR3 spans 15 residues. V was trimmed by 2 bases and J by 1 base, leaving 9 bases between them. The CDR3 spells CASSLQDLAKNIQYF. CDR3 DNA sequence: TGTGCCAGCAGTTTACAGGATTTGGCCAAAAACATTCAGTACTTC.

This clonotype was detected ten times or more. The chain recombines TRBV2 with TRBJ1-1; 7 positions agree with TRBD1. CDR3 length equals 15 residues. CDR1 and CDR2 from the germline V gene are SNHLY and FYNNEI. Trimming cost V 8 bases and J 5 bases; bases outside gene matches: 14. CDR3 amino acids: CASAPDRAKGTEAFF. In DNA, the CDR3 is TGTGCCAGCGCCCCCGACAGGGCTAAGGGGACTGAAGCTTTCTTT.

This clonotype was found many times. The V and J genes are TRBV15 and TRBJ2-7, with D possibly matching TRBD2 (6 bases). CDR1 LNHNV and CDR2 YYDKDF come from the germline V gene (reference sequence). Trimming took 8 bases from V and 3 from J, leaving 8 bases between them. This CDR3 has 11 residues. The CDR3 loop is CATRGSYEQYF. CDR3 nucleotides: TGTGCCACCCGGGGGAGCTACGAGCAGTACTTC.

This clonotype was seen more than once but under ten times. Here the CDR3 reads CASRLAGEFGEQYV. The CDR3 DNA reads TGTGCCAGCAGACTAGCGGGAGAGTTCGGGGAGCAGTACGTC. This chain connects TRBV6-1 to TRBJ2-7, with TRBD2 identical over 11 bases. Unmatched junction bases numbered 8, after V lost 6 bases and J lost 7 bases. The CDR3 has 14 amino acids. Germline values: CDR1 MNHNS, CDR2 SASEGT.

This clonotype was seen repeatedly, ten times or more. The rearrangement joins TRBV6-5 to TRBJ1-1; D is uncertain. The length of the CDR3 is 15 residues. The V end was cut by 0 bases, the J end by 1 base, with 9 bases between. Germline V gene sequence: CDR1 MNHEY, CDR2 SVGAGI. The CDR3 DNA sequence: TGTGCCAGCAGTTACTCCCTGGGTACGAACACTGAAGCTTTCTTT. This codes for CASSYSLGTNTEAFF.

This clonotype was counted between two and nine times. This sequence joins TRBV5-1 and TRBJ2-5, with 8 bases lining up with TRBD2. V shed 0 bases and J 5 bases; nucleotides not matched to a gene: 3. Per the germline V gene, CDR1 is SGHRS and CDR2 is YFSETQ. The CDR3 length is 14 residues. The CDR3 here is CASSLAAGDETQYF. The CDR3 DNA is TGCGCCAGCAGCTTGGCAGCGGGAGACGAGACCCAGTACTTC. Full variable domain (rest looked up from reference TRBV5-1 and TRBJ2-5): KAGVTQTPRYLIKTRGQQVTLSCSPISGHRSVSWYQQTPGQGLQFLFEYFSETQRNKGNFPGRFSGRQFSNSRSEMNVSTLELGDSALYLCASSLAAGDETQYFGPGTRLLVL.

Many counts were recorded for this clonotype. The CDR3 region has the DNA TGTGCCAGCAGCCGACAGGGGGCCGCTTTCTTT. Amino acids: CASSRQGAAFF. The chain carries TRBV7-2 and TRBJ1-1; 10 nucleotides match TRBD1. The CDR3 is 11 amino acids. Trimming cost V 5 bases and J 11 bases; bases outside gene matches: 2. The germline V gene encodes CDR1 SGHTA and CDR2 FQGNSA.

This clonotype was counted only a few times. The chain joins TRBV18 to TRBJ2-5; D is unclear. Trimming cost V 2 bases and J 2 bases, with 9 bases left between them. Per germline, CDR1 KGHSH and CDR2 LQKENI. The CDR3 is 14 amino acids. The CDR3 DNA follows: TGTGCCAGCTCACCAATGAACGAACAAGAGACCCAGTACTTC. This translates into CASSPMNEQETQYF. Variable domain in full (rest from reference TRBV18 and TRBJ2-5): NAGVMQNPRHLVRRRGQEARLRCSPMKGHSHVYWYRQLPEEGLKFMVYLQKENIIDESGMPKERFSAEFPKEGPSILRIQQVVRGDSAAYFCASSPMNEQETQYFGPGTRLLVL.

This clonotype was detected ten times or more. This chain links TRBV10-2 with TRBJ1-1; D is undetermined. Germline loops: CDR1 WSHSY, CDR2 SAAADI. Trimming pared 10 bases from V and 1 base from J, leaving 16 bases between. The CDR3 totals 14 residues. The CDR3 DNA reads TGCGCCACCAGAGGATCCGTACGGAACACTGAAGCTTTCTTT. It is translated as CATRGSVRNTEAFF.